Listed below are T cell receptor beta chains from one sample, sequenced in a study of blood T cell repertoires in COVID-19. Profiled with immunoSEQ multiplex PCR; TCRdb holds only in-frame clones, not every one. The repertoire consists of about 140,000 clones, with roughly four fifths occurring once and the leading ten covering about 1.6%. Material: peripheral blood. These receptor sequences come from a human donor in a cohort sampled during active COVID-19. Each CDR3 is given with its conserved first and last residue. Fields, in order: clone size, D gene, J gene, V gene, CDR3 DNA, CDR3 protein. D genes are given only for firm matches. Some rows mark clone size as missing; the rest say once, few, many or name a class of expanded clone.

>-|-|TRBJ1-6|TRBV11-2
TGTGCCAGCAGCTTAGGACTGGAGTGGAGTTCACCCCTCCACTTT
CASSLGLEWSSPLHF
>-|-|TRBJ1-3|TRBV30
TGTGCCTGGAGTGTCCGGGGATCTGGAAACACCATATATTTT
CAWSVRGSGNTIYF
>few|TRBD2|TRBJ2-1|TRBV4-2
TGTGCCAGCAGCCAAGATTCCCGCCGGGCTAGCGGGGGGTTCGATGAGCAGTTCTTC
CASSQDSRRASGGFDEQFF
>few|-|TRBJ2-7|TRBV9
TGTGCCAGCAGCGTAGACGAAGCCCACTACGAGCAGTACTTC
CASSVDEAHYEQYF
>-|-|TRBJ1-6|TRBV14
TGTGCCAGCAGCCAAGATCTACAACCAGGGACACCCCTCCACTTT
CASSQDLQPGTPLHF
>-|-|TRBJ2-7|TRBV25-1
TGTGCCAGCAGCGGACCCGGGCCGGGACTGTTCTCCTACGAGCAGTACTTC
CASSGPGPGLFSYEQYF
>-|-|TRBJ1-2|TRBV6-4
TGTGCCAGCAGTGACCTCCCAGTTGTAAAAGGGGTCAACTATGGCTACACCTTC
CASSDLPVVKGVNYGYTF
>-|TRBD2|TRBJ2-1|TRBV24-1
TGTGCCACCAGTGATTTCAGGCCCCCTGGCTTCCTCGGGAGGCCCCACAATGAGCAGTTCTTC
CATSDFRPPGFLGRPHNEQFF
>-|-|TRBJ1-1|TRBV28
TGTGCCAGCAGTTCCCCCCCCATGAACACTGAAGCTTTCTTT
CASSSPPMNTEAFF
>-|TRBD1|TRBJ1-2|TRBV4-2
TGTGCCAGCAGCCACGGACAGGCTAACTATGGCTACACCTTC
CASSHGQANYGYTF
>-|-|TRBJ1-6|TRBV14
TGTGCCAGCAGACTCCAGGGAATAGATAATTCACCCCTCCACTTT
CASRLQGIDNSPLHF
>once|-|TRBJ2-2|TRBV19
TGTGCCAGTAGTATAATCTTAGGGAGTGGGGGGACCGGGGAGCTGTTTTTT
CASSIILGSGGTGELFF
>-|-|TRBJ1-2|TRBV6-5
TGTGCCAGCGGACATGACACCGACTACACCTTC
CASGHDTDYTF
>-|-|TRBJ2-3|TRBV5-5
TGTGCCAGCAGCTTGGAACTCACAGATACGCAGTATTTT
CASSLELTDTQYF
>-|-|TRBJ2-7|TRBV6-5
TGTGCCAGCAGCCCGGGGACACCTCCTTACGAGCAGTACTTC
CASSPGTPPYEQYF
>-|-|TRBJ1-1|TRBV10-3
TGTGCCATCAGTGAGTTCGGGGTGAACACTGAAGCTTTCTTT
CAISEFGVNTEAFF
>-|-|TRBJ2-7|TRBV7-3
TGTGCCAGCAGCCCGGGACACAGCTCCTACGAGCAGTACTTC
CASSPGHSSYEQYF
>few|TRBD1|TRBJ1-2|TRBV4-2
TGTGCCAGCAGCCAATGGTCTGAAGGGGGCTCTGGCTACACCTTC
CASSQWSEGGSGYTF
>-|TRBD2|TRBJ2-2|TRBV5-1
TGCGCCAGCAGCTTACATAGCGGGAGTGTCGGGGAGCTGTTTTTT
CASSLHSGSVGELFF
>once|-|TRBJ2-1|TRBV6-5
TGTGCCAGCACCCTGGGACTTAAGCAGTTCTTC
CASTLGLKQFF
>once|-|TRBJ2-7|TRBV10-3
TGTGCCACCCGGGACAAGGGGATTACCTACGAGCAGTACTTC
CATRDKGITYEQYF
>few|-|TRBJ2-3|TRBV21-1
TGTGCCAGCACCTCTGACAGGGGGCGGGATACGCAGTATTTT
CASTSDRGRDTQYF
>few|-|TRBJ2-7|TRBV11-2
TGTGCCAGCAGCCCAGGGATAGGGCCCTCCTACGAGCAGTACTTC
CASSPGIGPSYEQYF
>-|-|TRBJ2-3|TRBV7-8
TGTGCCAGCAGCTTAGGGGCTACGTCAGATACGCAGTATTTT
CASSLGATSDTQYF
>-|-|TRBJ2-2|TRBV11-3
TGTGCCAGCAGCCACTACGTATCCGGGGAGCTGTTTTTT
CASSHYVSGELFF
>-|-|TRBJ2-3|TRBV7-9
TGTGCCAGCAGCCCCCCGGTCGTGGGCCCAGATACGCAGTATTTT
CASSPPVVGPDTQYF
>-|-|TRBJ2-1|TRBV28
TGTGCCAGCGGCGGACTGGGCCACAATGAGCAGTTCTTC
CASGGLGHNEQFF
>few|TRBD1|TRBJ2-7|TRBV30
TGTGCCTGGAGTGTTGTGACAGGGTCAACCTACGAGCAGTACTTC
CAWSVVTGSTYEQYF
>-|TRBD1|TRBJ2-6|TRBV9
TGTGCCAGCAGCGTAGGGGCAGGGGGCCCCTCCGGGGCCAACGTCCTGACTTTC
CASSVGAGGPSGANVLTF
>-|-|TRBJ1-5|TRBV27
TGTGCCAGCAGTTTAGAAGGAAGAGGTCAGCCCCAGCATTTT
CASSLEGRGQPQHF
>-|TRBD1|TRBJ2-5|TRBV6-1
TGTGCCAGCAGTGGTCGGACAGGTCGGGGTCAAGAGACCCAGTACTTC
CASSGRTGRGQETQYF
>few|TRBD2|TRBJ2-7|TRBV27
TGTGCCAGCAAGTATAGCGGGAGGCTCAGCTCCTACGAGCAGTACTTC
CASKYSGRLSSYEQYF
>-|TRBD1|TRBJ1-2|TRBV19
TGTGCCAGTAGTATAGGCCCGGGACAGACTAACTATGGCTACACCTTC
CASSIGPGQTNYGYTF
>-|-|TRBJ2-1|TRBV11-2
TGTGCCAGCAGCTTAGATAATAGCATTAATGAGCAGTTCTTC
CASSLDNSINEQFF
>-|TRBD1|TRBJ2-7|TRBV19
TGTGCCAGTAGTATACTATCGGGGCAGGGGGCCAACGAGCAGTACTTC
CASSILSGQGANEQYF
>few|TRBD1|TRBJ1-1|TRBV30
TGTGCCTGGAGGACAGGGCCGAACACTGAAGCTTTCTTT
CAWRTGPNTEAFF
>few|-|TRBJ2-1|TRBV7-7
TGTGCTAGCAGCCAAGCCGGTGGCGGAGCCTACAATGAGCAGTTCTTC
CASSQAGGGAYNEQFF
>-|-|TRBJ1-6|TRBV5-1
TGCGCCAGCAGCCTCGGGGGGGAAGGGAATTCACCCCTCCACTTT
CASSLGGEGNSPLHF
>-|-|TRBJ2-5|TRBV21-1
TGTGCCAGCTCCACCGGGACTAGACCCAGAGAGACCCAGTACTTC
CASSTGTRPRETQYF
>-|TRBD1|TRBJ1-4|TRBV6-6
TGTGCCAGCAGGCCGGGACAGAGGGGGGCAAAACTGTTTTTT
CASRPGQRGAKLFF
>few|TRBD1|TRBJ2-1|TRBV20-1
TGCAGTGCTAGTTTTTATGGTGACAGGGATTTTTGGAATGAGCAGTTCTTC
CSASFYGDRDFWNEQFF
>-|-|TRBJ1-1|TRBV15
TGTGCCACCAGCATCAAAGGAGGAGGGGTACCTTTCTTT
CATSIKGGGVPFF
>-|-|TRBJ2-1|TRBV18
TGTGCCAGCTCACCTTCGCAGGACAATGAGCAGTTCTTC
CASSPSQDNEQFF
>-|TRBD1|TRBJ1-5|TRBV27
TGTGCCAGCCGCCGCGGACAGGGGATCAATCAGCCCCAGCATTTT
CASRRGQGINQPQHF
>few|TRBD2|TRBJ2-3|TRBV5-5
TGTGCCAGCACCAGGACAGTATACGGGACTAGCGGCTCCACAGATACGCAGTATTTT
CASTRTVYGTSGSTDTQYF
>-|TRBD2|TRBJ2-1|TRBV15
TGTGCCACCAGCAGAGCGCGGGAGGGGATCAATGAGCAGTTCTTC
CATSRAREGINEQFF